This T cell receptor beta chain came from a study of blood T cell repertoires in COVID-19. Whole-study context: Donors in the United States, Italy and Spain gave samples during acute or convalescent COVID-19.

This clone has a single count. Assay used: immunoSEQ multiplex PCR; TCRdb lists only in-frame clones, some missing. The sample shows 100,000 to 150,000 clones, roughly 84% of them seen only once. The germline V gene encodes CDR1 LNHDA and CDR2 SQIVND (reference sequence). The CDR3 runs 12 residues. The sequencing input was peripheral blood. The chain links TRBV19 to TRBJ2-2; 7 bases align to TRBD2. The origin of this receptor is a woman aged 25 to 39 who had recovered from COVID-19. This CDR3 is CAGGGLPGELFF. DNA of the CDR3: TGTGCTGGGGGAGGGTTGCCCGGGGAGCTGTTTTTT.